This entry describes one T cell receptor (beta chain). The antigen remains unidentified. Autoimmune disease history or systemic immunosuppression was exclusionary. Germline V gene data show CDR1 as SGHRS and CDR2 as YFSETQ. V lost 1 base to trimming and J lost 4 bases, with 11 bases between them. This CDR3 has 14 residues. The sample is drawn from a study of OX40 agonist ivuxolimab in advanced cancers. Study details: Cohort: 80% to 90% men, mean age about 60, aged about 23 to 80. Therapy given before enrollment (anti-PD-1, anti-PD-L1 or anti-CTLA-4) was allowed, and 30% to 50% had some. General study findings and limits: On average, a greater number of expanded clones characterised CD8+ T cells relative to CD4+.

Only in-frame clones appear in the TCRdb table, and some are missing; sequencing was by immunoSEQ multiplex PCR. The sample yields approximately 82,000 clones, less than 85% seen once. The rearrangement joins TRBV5-1 to TRBJ1-1; D unclear. The sequencing used CD4+ or CD8+ T cells sorted from blood, collected in a trial of the OX40 agonist ivuxolimab. This sequence was found in an adult with an advanced solid tumor such as melanoma, head and neck, liver or kidney cancer. This CDR3 is CASSLTDLSTEAFF. For the CDR3, the DNA is TGCGCCAGCAGCTTGACGGATCTGAGCACTGAAGCTTTCTTT.